The 20 T cell receptor beta chains in this list originate from one sample, sequenced in a study of vaccination effects on CD4 cells after COVID-19. The repertoire was sequenced with immunoSEQ multiplex PCR; TCRdb's copy has only in-frame clones and lacks some. The sample lists just over 55,000 clones, under 85% occurring once. Subsequent to 10 days of culture, CD4+ T cells were isolated. Everyone in the study got two shots of either the BNT162b2 or mRNA-1273 vaccine. Their specific antigens are unknown. This specimen consisted of CD4+ T cells from PBMCs cultured without peptide, obtained after COVID-19 vaccination. Receptors originate from a human donor who received a COVID-19 vaccine.

DNA for the CDR3: TGTGCCAGTAGACTAGCGGGAGGCTCCTACGAGCAGTACTTC. Translating gives CASRLAGGSYEQYF. The rearrangement uses TRBV19 and TRBJ2-7; TRBD2 matches at 12 bases. Germline CDR1 reads LNHDA; CDR2 reads SQIVND (reference sequence). CDR3 length equals 14 residues. V trimming: 6 bases; J trimming: 0 bases; junction bases outside the gene matches: 0.

This clone has just a few counts. The rearrangement joins TRBV6-1 to TRBJ1-4; possibly TRBD1 for D (6 bases). Trimming pared 1 base from V and 2 bases from J, leaving 8 bases between. CDR3 length: 15 residues. Germline loops: CDR1 MNHNS, CDR2 SASEGT. The CDR3 region is CASSEVRGTNEKLFF. CDR3 nucleotide sequence: TGTGCCAGCAGTGAAGTTAGGGGGACTAATGAAAAACTGTTTTTT.

The rearrangement joins TRBV6-5 to TRBJ2-7; tentative D call: TRBD2 (5 bases). V dropped 0 bases and J dropped 6 bases, with 9 bases sitting between them. The CDR3 consists of 13 residues. The germline CDR1 and CDR2 sequences are MNHEY and SVGAGI. The CDR3 DNA reads TGTGCCAGCAGTTACTCGACCCGGGGCGAGCAGTACTTC. Translation: CASSYSTRGEQYF.

CDR3 protein: CASSFTSGVSYEQYF. Written as DNA, the CDR3 is TGCGCCAGCAGCTTTACTAGCGGGGTCTCCTACGAGCAGTACTTC. The rearrangement joins TRBV5-1 to TRBJ2-7; TRBD2 matches at 10 bases. Germline CDR1 and CDR2: SGHRS and YFSETQ. The CDR3 has 15 amino acids. V trimming: 2 bases; J trimming: 0 bases; junction bases outside the gene matches: 2.

The genes are TRBV11-2 and TRBJ2-5; TRBD1 is a possible D gene (7 bases). Per germline, CDR1 SGHAT and CDR2 FQNNGV. V lost 5 bases to trimming and J lost 2 bases, with 15 bases between them. The CDR3 extends over 15 amino acids. CDR3 amino acids: CASSPMTGRQETQYF. For the CDR3, the DNA is TGTGCCAGCAGCCCTATGACAGGGAGGCAAGAGACCCAGTACTTC.

This clone was picked up a small number of times. This chain links TRBV3-1 (or the pseudogene TRBV3-2) with TRBJ1-6, with unresolved D. With 8 bases removed from V and 7 bases from J, the gap between germline ends came to 9 bases. CDR3 length: 12 residues. The germline V gene encodes CDR1 LGHDT and CDR2 YNNKEL (reference sequence). DNA of the CDR3: TGTGCCAGCCGTAATGCGAATTCACCCCTCCACTTT. This encodes CASRNANSPLHF.

This clone has a single count. The chain employs TRBV7-6 and TRBJ2-1; TRBD2 matches at 15 bases. The CDR3 covers 16 residues. Germline V CDR1 and CDR2: SGHVS, FNYEAQ. V lost 5 bases, J lost 9 bases, and 8 bases stayed unmatched. CDR3 loop: CASSPARTSGRGEQFF. As DNA, the CDR3 is TGTGCCAGCAGCCCCGCCAGGACTAGCGGGAGGGGTGAGCAGTTCTTC.

The chain uses TRBV11-3 and TRBJ2-7; D perhaps matches TRBD1 (6 bases). The CDR3 contains 13 residues. Germline assignment: CDR1 SGHNT and CDR2 YENEEA. Trimming left V 8 bases short and J 0 bases short, with 11 bases between. This CDR3 reads CASSNRVSYEQYF. In nucleotides, the CDR3 is TGTGCCAGCTCAAACAGGGTCTCCTACGAGCAGTACTTC. Filled out from reference TRBV11-3 and TRBJ2-7, the complete variable domain reads EAGVVQSPRYKIIEKKQPVAFWCNPISGHNTLYWYLQNLGQGPELLIRYENEEAVDDSQLPKDRFSAERLKGVDSTLKIQPAELGDSAVYLCASSNRVSYEQYFGPGTRLTVT.

The CDR3 region has the DNA TGTGCCATCAGTGAGTCGGCGGACACCCAGGGAAACACCATATATTTT. Residues: CAISESADTQGNTIYF. The J gene is TRBJ1-3, the V gene TRBV10-3; possible D gene TRBD1, 5 bases. The CDR3 runs 16 residues. Trimming removed 0 bases at V and 4 bases at J, with 13 bases between. Per the germline V gene, CDR1 is ENHRY and CDR2 is SYGVKD.

This clone appeared once. The chain combines TRBV10-3 with TRBJ2-1; tentative D call: TRBD2 (6 bases). CDR1 and CDR2 from the germline V gene are ENHRY and SYGVKD. CDR3 length: 14 residues. With 4 bases removed from V and 9 bases from J, the gap between germline ends came to 16 bases. Here the CDR3 reads CAISVLLGAGEQFF. The DNA of the CDR3 is TGTGCCATCAGTGTCTTACTCGGAGCGGGTGAGCAGTTCTTC.

The V gene is TRBV30, the J gene TRBJ2-2; 7 nucleotides agree with TRBD2. Germline V gene data show CDR1 as GTSNPN and CDR2 as SVGIG (reference sequence). J gave up 8 bases and V 0 bases, and 12 bases lay outside the gene matches. The CDR3 has 16 amino acids. The CDR3 loop is CAWSVPLAVPRGELFF. The CDR3 coding sequence is TGTGCCTGGAGTGTACCTCTAGCGGTCCCGAGGGGGGAGCTGTTTTTT.

The V call is TRBV29-1, the J call TRBJ2-1; D not resolved. The CDR3 is 12 amino acids. V lost 7 bases, J lost 2 bases, and 9 bases lay in between. CDR1 SQVTM and CDR2 ANQGSEA come from the germline V gene. The CDR3 sequence is CSGAVPYNEQFF. In DNA form, the CDR3 reads TGCAGCGGCGCGGTACCCTACAATGAGCAGTTCTTC.

The chain combines TRBV28 with TRBJ1-4, with 7 bases that match TRBD1. The V segment lost 5 bases and the J segment 12 bases; nucleotides outside the gene matches: 6. CDR3 length: 12 amino acids. Germline V lookup: CDR1 MDHEN, CDR2 SYDVKM. CDR3 DNA: TGTGCCAGCAGTGCAAACAGGGGTCAACTGTTTTTT. This sequence encodes CASSANRGQLFF.

This clone was observed a handful of times. The rearrangement joins TRBV6-5 to TRBJ1-4; D remains ambiguous. There are 14 residues in the CDR3. With 5 bases removed from V and 4 bases from J, the gap between germline ends came to 11 bases. Germline CDR1 and CDR2: MNHEY and SVGAGI. CDR3 DNA sequence: TGTGCCAGCAGTCGACGGAACCTTAATGAAAAACTGTTTTTT. Its protein product is CASSRRNLNEKLFF.

The chain combines TRBV4-1 with TRBJ2-5; D is uncertain. The V end lost 1 base, the J end lost 2 bases, and 8 bases lay between the germline ends. This CDR3 region has 14 residues. From germline, CDR1 is MGHRA and CDR2 YSYEKL. The CDR3 bases are TGCGCCAGCAGCCAAGCGGCGGCTCAAGAGACCCAGTACTTC. It yields the protein CASSQAAAQETQYF.

The chain employs TRBV6-1 and TRBJ2-6; 7 positions agree with TRBD1. V trimming: 2 bases; J trimming: 0 bases; junction bases outside the gene matches: 4. The CDR3 contains 17 residues. Germline V gene sequence: CDR1 MNHNS, CDR2 SASEGT. The CDR3 sequence: CASSEWDRRSGANVLTF. In DNA form, the CDR3 reads TGTGCCAGCAGTGAATGGGACAGACGCTCTGGGGCCAACGTCCTGACTTTC.

V is TRBV5-1 and J is TRBJ2-7, with D perhaps TRBD1 (6 bases). The CDR3 runs 14 residues. Trimming took 0 bases from V and 3 from J, leaving 10 bases between them. The germline gives CDR1 SGHRS, CDR2 YFSETQ. CDR3 DNA: TGCGCCAGCAGCTTGGCCCAACAGGGCTACGAGCAGTACTTC. It translates to CASSLAQQGYEQYF.

The chain couples TRBV4-2 to TRBJ2-3; 16 bases align to TRBD2. This CDR3 spans 17 amino acids. Germline loops: CDR1 LGHNA, CDR2 YNFKEQ. The J segment lost 3 bases and the V segment lost 4 bases, leaving 4 bases of the junction unmatched. This CDR3 is CASSRGLAGGPTDTQYF. The CDR3 DNA reads TGTGCCAGCAGCCGGGGACTAGCGGGGGGGCCGACAGATACGCAGTATTTT.

This sequence joins TRBV2 and TRBJ2-7, with TRBD2 as a possible D gene (6 bases). Trimming removed 8 bases from V and 1 base from J, with 15 bases in between. The CDR3 length is 14 residues. Germline V gene sequence: CDR1 SNHLY, CDR2 FYNNEI. CDR3 coding DNA: TGTGCCAGCGCCGATCTTAGCGGATCCTACGAGCAGTACTTC. Amino acid sequence: CASADLSGSYEQYF.

This clone was counted a few times. This rearrangement joins TRBV7-2 to TRBJ1-2; D is perhaps TRBD1 (5 bases). The V end lost 5 bases, the J end lost 7 bases, and 14 bases lay between the germline ends. The CDR3 is 13 residues long. Germline CDR1 reads SGHTA; CDR2 reads FQGNSA. The CDR3 reads CASSPRRDGGYTF. The CDR3 bases are TGTGCCAGCAGCCCAAGGAGGGACGGTGGCTACACCTTC.